A selection of T cell receptor beta chains follows, all from one sample in a study of cytomegalovirus exposure and HLA in healthy donors. Using immunoSEQ multiplex PCR, the repertoire was profiled, and TCRdb retains in-frame clones only, with some absent. The sample lists under 120,000 clones, about 80% seen once, with 5.2% in the top ten. Sequenced sample: PBMCs. These TCRs come from a female donor in good health and CMV-seropositive. CDR3s include the opening cysteine and the closing phenylalanine or tryptophan. A D gene is named only where the DNA matches it firmly. Size values are once, few and many counts, or a class for expanded clones, and some rows have none.

- TRBJ1-1 - TRBV7-9 CASSLGGDTEAFF TGTGCCAGCAGCTTGGGGGGGGACACTGAAGCTTTCTTT
- TRBJ1-5 - TRBV18 CASSQEGLLSNQPQHF TGTGCCAGCTCCCAGGAGGGGCTCCTTAGCAATCAGCCCCAGCATTTT
- TRBJ1-2 TRBD1 TRBV4-2 CASSQDAGQGMRYGYTF TGTGCCAGCAGCCAAGATGCTGGACAGGGAATGAGGTATGGCTACACCTTC
- TRBJ2-7 TRBD2 TRBV11-2 CASSLRGSGTYEQYF TGTGCCAGCAGCTTACGTGGTAGCGGGACCTACGAGCAGTACTTC
- TRBJ2-1 - TRBV6-1 CASSEMAESYNEQFF TGTGCCAGCAGTGAAATGGCGGAATCCTACAATGAGCAGTTCTTC
- TRBJ2-5 TRBD2 TRBV28 CASSSGLAGVETQYF TGTGCCAGCAGTTCTGGACTAGCGGGAGTGGAGACCCAGTACTTC
- TRBJ2-5 TRBD2 TRBV30 CAWSVGWASGIWQETQYF TGTGCCTGGAGTGTTGGTTGGGCTAGCGGGATCTGGCAAGAGACCCAGTACTTC
- TRBJ2-5 TRBD1 TRBV27 CASSLDRGRGLKETQYF TGTGCCAGCAGTTTAGACCGGGGCAGGGGGCTGAAAGAGACCCAGTACTTC
- TRBJ1-1 - TRBV2 CASTSNRENTEAFF TGTGCCAGCACCTCAAACAGGGAGAACACTGAAGCTTTCTTT
once TRBJ1-1 - TRBV30 CAWSVHLNTEAFF TGTGCCTGGAGTGTACACCTGAACACTGAAGCTTTCTTT
- TRBJ1-1 - TRBV11-2 CASSQQGNTEAFF TGTGCCAGCAGCCAACAGGGAAACACTGAAGCTTTCTTT
- TRBJ2-7 - TRBV21-1 CASSTGDGSGYSYEQYF TGTGCCAGCAGCACCGGGGATGGTAGCGGGTACTCCTACGAGCAGTACTTC
- TRBJ2-3 - TRBV5-1 CASSRWTQGTDTQYF TGCGCCAGCAGCCGCTGGACTCAGGGCACAGATACGCAGTATTTT
- TRBJ1-1 - TRBV6-5 CASSYSGTGKTEAFF TGTGCCAGCAGTTACTCGGGCACAGGGAAAACTGAAGCTTTCTTT
- TRBJ2-2 - TRBV5-1 CASSLVQGSANTGELFF TGCGCCAGCAGCTTGGTCCAGGGGTCGGCAAACACCGGGGAGCTGTTTTTT
- TRBJ2-6 TRBD1 TRBV18 CASSRGTASGANVLTF TGTGCCAGCTCACGAGGGACAGCCTCTGGGGCCAACGTCCTGACTTTC
- TRBJ1-2 - TRBV4-2 CASSQEGETGGYTF TGTGCCAGCAGCCAAGAAGGGGAAACCGGCGGCTACACCTTC
- TRBJ2-1 TRBD2 TRBV12-5 CASGLPGGLAGGLRYNEQFF TGTGCTAGTGGTTTGCCAGGGGGACTAGCGGGGGGGTTAAGATACAATGAGCAGTTCTTC
- TRBJ2-1 TRBD1 TRBV19 CASSMTSAGDRGLAQFF TGTGCCAGTAGTATGACTTCTGCCGGGGACAGGGGGCTAGCGCAGTTCTTC
- TRBJ2-1 TRBD1 TRBV7-7 CASSQFRQGANEQFF TGTGCTAGCAGCCAGTTCCGACAGGGGGCCAATGAGCAGTTCTTC
- TRBJ2-2 TRBD2 TRBV9 CASSVSGSVGGLFF TGTGCCAGCAGCGTAAGCGGGAGCGTCGGGGGGCTGTTTTTT
- TRBJ1-5 TRBD1 TRBV18 CASNIQGVDQPQHF TGTGCCAGCAATATTCAGGGGGTAGATCAGCCCCAGCATTTT
- TRBJ2-7 TRBD2 TRBV7-8 CASSRGGGASGKYEQYF TGTGCCAGCAGCCGTGGTGGTGGGGCTAGCGGGAAGTACGAGCAGTACTTC
- TRBJ1-2 - TRBV29-1 CSGQTPNYGYTF TGCAGCGGTCAGACACCTAACTATGGCTACACCTTC
few TRBJ2-5 TRBD2 TRBV7-8 CASSLQRGKETQYF TGTGCCAGCAGCTTGCAGCGGGGAAAAGAGACCCAGTACTTC
- TRBJ2-1 - TRBV9 CASSGGVQGPHNEQFF TGTGCCAGCAGCGGAGGGGTACAGGGTCCTCACAATGAGCAGTTCTTC
- TRBJ2-3 TRBD2 TRBV4-3 CASSQERTSGPVGTDTQYF TGCGCCAGCAGCCAAGAGCGGACTAGCGGGCCGGTGGGCACAGATACGCAGTATTTT
- TRBJ2-2 - TRBV10-1 CASSESTSLFGELFF TGCGCCAGCAGTGAGTCGACAAGCTTATTCGGGGAGCTGTTTTTT
medium-sized TRBJ2-5 - TRBV7-9 CASSSEETQYF TGTGCCAGCAGCTCAGAAGAGACCCAGTACTTC
- TRBJ1-1 - TRBV30 CAWSLARGLRYTEAFF TGTGCCTGGTCCCTAGCTCGGGGACTAAGGTACACTGAAGCTTTCTTT
- TRBJ2-1 - TRBV5-4 CASSADPERQSSYNEQFF TGTGCCAGCAGCGCCGACCCGGAGCGGCAGAGCTCCTACAATGAGCAGTTCTTC
few TRBJ2-2 - TRBV7-6 CASSLEGQNTGELFF TGTGCCAGCAGCTTAGAGGGACAGAACACCGGGGAGCTGTTTTTT
- TRBJ1-1 TRBD1 TRBV9 CASSVDRDLNTEAFF TGTGCCAGCAGCGTGGACAGGGATCTTAACACTGAAGCTTTCTTT
- TRBJ2-7 - TRBV5-5 CASSLAGGIDEQYF TGTGCCAGCAGCTTGGCGGGGGGCATCGACGAGCAGTACTTC
- TRBJ2-1 TRBD1 TRBV6-5 CASRTGVHNEQFF TGTGCCAGCAGGACAGGGGTCCACAATGAGCAGTTCTTC